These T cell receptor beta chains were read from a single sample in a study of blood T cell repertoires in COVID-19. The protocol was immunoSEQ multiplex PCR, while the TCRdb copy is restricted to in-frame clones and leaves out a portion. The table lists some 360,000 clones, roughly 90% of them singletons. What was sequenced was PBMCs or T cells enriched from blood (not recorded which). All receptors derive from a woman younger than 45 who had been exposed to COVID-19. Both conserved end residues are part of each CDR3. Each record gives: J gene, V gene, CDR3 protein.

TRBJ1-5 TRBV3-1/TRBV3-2 CASSNSNQPQHF
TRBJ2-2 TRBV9 CASSIPRAGELFF
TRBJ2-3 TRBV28 CASTTPGLADRPSTDTQYF
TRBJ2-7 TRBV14 CASSQEIRGPYEQYF
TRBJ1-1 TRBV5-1 CASSPRTGGETEAFF
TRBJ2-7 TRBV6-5 CASSHGTGEYEQYF
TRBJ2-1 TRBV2 CASSAWQGTFSYNEQFF
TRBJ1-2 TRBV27 CASSLTGLGGYTF
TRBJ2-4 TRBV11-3 CASSPWKGLTKNIQYF
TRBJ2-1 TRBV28 CASSFWGGSSYNEQFF
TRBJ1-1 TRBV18 CASSPPSGASTEAFF
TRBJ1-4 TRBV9 CASSSQGASGEKLFF
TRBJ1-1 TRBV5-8 CASSPGQRTTEAFF
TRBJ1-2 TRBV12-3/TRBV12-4 CASSEGSYGYTF
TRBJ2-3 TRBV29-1 CSVDGLELATDTQYF
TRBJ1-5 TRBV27 CASSPLDSYSNQPQHF
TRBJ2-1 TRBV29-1 CSVGDSYSYNEQFF